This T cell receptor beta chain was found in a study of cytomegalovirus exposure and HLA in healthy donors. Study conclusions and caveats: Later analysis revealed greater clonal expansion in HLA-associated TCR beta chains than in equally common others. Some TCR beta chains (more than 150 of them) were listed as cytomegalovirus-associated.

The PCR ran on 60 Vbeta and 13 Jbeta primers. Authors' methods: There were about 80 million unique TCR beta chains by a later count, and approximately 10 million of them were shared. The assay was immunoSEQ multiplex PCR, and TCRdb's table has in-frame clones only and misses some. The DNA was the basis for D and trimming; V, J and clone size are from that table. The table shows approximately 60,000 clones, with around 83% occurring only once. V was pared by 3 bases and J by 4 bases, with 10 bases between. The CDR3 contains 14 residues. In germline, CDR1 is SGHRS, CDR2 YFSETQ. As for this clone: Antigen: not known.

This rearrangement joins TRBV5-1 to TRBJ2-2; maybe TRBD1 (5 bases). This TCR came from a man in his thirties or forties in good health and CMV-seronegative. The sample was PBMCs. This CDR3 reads CASSSDRFTGELFF. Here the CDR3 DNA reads TGCGCCAGCAGCTCCGACAGATTCACCGGGGAGCTGTTTTTT.